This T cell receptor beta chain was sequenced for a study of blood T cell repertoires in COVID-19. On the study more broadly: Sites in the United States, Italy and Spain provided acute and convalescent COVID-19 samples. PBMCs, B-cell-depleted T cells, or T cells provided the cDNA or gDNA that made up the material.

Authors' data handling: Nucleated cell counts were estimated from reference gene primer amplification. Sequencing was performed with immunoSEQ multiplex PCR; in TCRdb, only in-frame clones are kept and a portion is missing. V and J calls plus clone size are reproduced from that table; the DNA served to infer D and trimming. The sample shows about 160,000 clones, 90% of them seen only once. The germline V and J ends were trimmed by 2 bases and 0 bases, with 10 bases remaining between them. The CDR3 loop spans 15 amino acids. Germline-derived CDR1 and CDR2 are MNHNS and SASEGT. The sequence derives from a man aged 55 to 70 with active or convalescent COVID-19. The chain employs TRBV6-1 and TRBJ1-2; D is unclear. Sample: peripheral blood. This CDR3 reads CASSEFAGANYGYTF. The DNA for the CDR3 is TGTGCCAGCAGTGAATTCGCCGGGGCTAACTATGGCTACACCTTC.